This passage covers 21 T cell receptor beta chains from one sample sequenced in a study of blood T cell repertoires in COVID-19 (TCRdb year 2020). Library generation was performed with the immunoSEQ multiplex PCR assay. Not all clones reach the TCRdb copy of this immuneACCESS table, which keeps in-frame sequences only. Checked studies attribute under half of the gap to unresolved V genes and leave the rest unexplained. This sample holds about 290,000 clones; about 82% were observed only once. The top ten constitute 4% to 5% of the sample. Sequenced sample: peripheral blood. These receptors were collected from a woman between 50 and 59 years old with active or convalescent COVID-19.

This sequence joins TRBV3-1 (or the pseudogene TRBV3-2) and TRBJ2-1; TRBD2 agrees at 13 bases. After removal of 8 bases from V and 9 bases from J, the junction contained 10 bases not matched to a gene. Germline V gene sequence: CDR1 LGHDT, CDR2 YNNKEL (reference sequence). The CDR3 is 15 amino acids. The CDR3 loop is CASSPRTSGSVEQFF. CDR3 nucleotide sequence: TGTGCCAGCTCTCCTCGGACTAGCGGGAGCGTTGAGCAGTTCTTC.

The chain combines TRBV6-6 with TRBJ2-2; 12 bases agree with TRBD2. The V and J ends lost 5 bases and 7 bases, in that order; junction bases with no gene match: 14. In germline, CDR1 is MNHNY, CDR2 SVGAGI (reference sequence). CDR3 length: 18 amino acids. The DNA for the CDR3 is TGTGCCAGCAGTCCCCGTATAACGACTAGCGGGAGCGTCGGGGAGCTGTTTTTT. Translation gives CASSPRITTSGSVGELFF.

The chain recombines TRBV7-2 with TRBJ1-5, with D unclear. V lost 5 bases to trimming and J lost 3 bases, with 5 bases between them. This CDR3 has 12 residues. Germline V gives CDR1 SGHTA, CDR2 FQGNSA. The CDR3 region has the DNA TGTGCCAGCAGCCGAGACAATCAGCCCCAGCATTTT. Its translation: CASSRDNQPQHF. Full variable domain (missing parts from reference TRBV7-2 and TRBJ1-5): GAGVSQSPSNKVTEKGKDVELRCDPISGHTALYWYRQSLGQGLEFLIYFQGNSAPDKSGLPSDRFSAERTGGSVSTLTIQRTQQEDSAVYLCASSRDNQPQHFGDGTRLSIL.

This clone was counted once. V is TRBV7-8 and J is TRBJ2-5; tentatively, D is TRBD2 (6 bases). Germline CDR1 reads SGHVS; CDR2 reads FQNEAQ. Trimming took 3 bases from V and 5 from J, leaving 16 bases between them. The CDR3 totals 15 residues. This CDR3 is CASSFGREMSETQYF. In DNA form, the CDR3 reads TGTGCCAGCAGCTTCGGACGGGAGATGTCCGAGACCCAGTACTTC.

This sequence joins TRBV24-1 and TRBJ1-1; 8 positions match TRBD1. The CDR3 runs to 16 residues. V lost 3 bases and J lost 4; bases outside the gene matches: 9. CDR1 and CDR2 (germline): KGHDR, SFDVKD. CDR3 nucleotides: TGTGCCACCAGTGATCCTCGACAGGGGCAGAGCACTGAAGCTTTCTTT. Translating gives CATSDPRQGQSTEAFF.

CDR3 DNA: TGTGCCAGCAGTCAAGCGGGGGACAGGGGGCGGGAGACCCAGTACTTC. Its protein product is CASSQAGDRGRETQYF. The V gene is TRBV5-4, the J gene TRBJ2-5; 12 nucleotides agree with TRBD1. CDR1 and CDR2 from the germline V gene are SGHNT and YYREEE (reference sequence). The CDR3 consists of 16 residues. J was trimmed by 5 bases and V by 5 bases; bases with no gene match: 10.

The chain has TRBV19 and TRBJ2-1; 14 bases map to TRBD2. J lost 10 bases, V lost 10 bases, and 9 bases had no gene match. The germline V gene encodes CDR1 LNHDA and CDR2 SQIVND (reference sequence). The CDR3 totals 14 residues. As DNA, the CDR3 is TGTGCCACCGCCCAGGGACTAGCGGGAGACGAGCAGTTCTTC. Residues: CATAQGLAGDEQFF.

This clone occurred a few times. The CDR3 DNA reads as TGTGCCAGCAGCCAAGATCGACTAGCGGTCAAGGGGCATGAGCAGTTCTTC. This encodes CASSQDRLAVKGHEQFF. The chain combines TRBV14 with TRBJ2-1; 9 nucleotides line up with TRBD2. V gave up 0 bases and J gave up 8 bases; unmatched junction bases: 11. The CDR3 totals 17 residues. Germline values: CDR1 SGHDN, CDR2 FVKESK.

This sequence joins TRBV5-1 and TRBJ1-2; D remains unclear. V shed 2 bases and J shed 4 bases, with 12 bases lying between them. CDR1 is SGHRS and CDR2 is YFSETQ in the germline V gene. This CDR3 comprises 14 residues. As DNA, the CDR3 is TGCGCCAGCAGCTTCGCGGGCCGAGGCTATGGCTACACCTTC. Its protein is CASSFAGRGYGYTF.

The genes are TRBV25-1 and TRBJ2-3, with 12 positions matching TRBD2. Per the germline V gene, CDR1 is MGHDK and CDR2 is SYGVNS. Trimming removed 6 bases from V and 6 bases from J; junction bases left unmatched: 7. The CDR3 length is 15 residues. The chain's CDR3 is CASSGTSGPADTQYF. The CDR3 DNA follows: TGTGCCAGCAGCGGGACTAGCGGGCCCGCGGATACGCAGTATTTT.

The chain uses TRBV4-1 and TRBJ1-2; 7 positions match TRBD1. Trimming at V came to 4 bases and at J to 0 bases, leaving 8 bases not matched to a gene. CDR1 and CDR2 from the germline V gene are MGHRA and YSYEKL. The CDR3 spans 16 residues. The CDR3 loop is CASSRSRTGPNYGYTF. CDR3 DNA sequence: TGCGCCAGCAGCCGTAGCAGGACAGGACCTAACTATGGCTACACCTTC.

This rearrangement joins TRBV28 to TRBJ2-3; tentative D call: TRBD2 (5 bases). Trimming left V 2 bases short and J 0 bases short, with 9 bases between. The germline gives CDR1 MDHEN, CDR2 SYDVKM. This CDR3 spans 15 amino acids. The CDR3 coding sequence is TGTGCCAGCAGTTTAATAGCGCACAGCACAGATACGCAGTATTTT. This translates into CASSLIAHSTDTQYF.

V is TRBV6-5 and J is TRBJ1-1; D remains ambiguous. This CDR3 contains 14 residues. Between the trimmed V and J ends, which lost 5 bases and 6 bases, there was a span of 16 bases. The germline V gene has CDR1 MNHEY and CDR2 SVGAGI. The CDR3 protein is CASSPSGGTPEAFF. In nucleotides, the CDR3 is TGTGCCAGCAGTCCTAGCGGAGGTACGCCTGAAGCTTTCTTT.

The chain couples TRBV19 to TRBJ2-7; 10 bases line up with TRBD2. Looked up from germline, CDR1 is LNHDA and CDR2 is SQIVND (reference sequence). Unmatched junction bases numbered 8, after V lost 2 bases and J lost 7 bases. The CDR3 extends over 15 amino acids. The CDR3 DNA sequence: TGTGCCAGTAGTATAACGAGCGGGAGGGCCGATGAGCAGTACTTC. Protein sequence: CASSITSGRADEQYF.

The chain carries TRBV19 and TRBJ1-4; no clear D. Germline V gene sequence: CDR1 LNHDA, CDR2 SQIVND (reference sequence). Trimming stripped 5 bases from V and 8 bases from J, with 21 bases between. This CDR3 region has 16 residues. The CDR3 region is CASSPRARGVGEKLFF. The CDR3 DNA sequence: TGTGCCAGTAGTCCCCGAGCCCGCGGAGTAGGAGAAAAACTGTTTTTT.

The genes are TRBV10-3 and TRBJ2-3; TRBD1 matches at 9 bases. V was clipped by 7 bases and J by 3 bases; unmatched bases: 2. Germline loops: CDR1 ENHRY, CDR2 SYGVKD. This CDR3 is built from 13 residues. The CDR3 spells CAIKGTGTDTQYF. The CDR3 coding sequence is TGTGCCATCAAAGGGACAGGGACAGATACGCAGTATTTT.

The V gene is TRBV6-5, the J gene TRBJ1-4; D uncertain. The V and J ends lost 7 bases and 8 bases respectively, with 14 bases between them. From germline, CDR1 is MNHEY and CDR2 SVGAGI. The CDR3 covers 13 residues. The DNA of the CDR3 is TGTGCCAGCACCCGACTGCCTGGGGAAAAACTGTTTTTT. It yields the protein CASTRLPGEKLFF.

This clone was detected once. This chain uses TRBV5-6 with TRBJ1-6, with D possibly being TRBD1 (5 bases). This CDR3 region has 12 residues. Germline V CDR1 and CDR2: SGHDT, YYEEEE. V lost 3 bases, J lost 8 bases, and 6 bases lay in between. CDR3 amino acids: CASSSGDSPLHF. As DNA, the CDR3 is TGTGCCAGCAGCTCGGGGGATTCACCCCTCCACTTT.

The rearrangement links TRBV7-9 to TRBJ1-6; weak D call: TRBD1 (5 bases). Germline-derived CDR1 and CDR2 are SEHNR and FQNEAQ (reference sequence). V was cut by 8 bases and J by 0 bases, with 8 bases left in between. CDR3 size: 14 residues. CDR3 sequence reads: CASGGNSYNSPLHF. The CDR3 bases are TGTGCCAGCGGGGGGAACTCCTATAATTCACCCCTCCACTTT.

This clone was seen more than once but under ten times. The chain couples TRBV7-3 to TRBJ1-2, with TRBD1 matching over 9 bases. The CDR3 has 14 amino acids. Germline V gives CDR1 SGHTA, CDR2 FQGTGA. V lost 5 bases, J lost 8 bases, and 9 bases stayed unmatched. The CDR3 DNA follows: TGTGCCAGCAGCGCCCGAGTCGGGACAGGGGGCTACACCTTC. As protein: CASSARVGTGGYTF.

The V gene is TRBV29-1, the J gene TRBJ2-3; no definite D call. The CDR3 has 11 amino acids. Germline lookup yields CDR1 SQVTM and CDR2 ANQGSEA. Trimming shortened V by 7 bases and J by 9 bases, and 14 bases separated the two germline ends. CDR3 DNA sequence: TGCAGCGGGCAAGCAGCGCAAACGCAGTATTTT. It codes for CSGQAAQTQYF.